The clone carrying this TCR beta chain was seen many times. The data derive from a study of early T cells in non-severe SARS-CoV-2 infection. Across the study: RNA in bulk from unsorted whole blood was sequenced, and chains were unpaired.

Individual cDNA molecules each received unique molecular identifiers attached to them. TCRdb re-called the 5' RACE reads with MiXCR, one entry per CDR3 protein. This table has 35,000 to 50,000 distinct CDR3 sequences, 5.5% to 6.5% appearing once. This CDR3 spans 13 amino acids. V shed 6 bases and J 3 bases; nucleotides not matched to a gene: 5. Germline assignment: CDR1 SQVTM and CDR2 ANQGSEA. Sequencing input: whole blood. This receptor was identified in an adult who was a healthcare worker with PCR-confirmed SARS-CoV-2 infection or an uninfected control (not recorded which). The chain couples TRBV29-1 to TRBJ1-5, with 7 bases matching TRBD1. DNA for the CDR3: TGCAGCGTCCTTGACAGGGACAATCAGCCCCAGCATTTT. It specifies CSVLDRDNQPQHF.